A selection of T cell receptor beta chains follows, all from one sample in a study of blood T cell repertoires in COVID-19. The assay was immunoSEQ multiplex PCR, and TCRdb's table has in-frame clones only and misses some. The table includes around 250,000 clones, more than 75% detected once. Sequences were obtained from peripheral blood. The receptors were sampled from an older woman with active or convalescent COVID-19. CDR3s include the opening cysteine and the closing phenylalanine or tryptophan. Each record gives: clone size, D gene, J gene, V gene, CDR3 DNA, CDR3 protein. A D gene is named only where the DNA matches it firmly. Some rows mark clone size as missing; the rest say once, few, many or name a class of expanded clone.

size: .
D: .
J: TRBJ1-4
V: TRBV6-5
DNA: TGTGCCAGCAGTTACTCGCAGGGTAATAGTGAAAAACTGTTTTTT
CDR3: CASSYSQGNSEKLFF

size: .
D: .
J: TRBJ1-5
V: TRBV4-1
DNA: TGCGCCAGCAGCCAAGAATCCCAGGGATTTCAGCCCCAGCATTTT
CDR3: CASSQESQGFQPQHF

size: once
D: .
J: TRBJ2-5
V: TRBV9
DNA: TGTGCCAGCAGCCTCAACATACAGGGAGGGCAAGAGACCCAGTACTTC
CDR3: CASSLNIQGGQETQYF

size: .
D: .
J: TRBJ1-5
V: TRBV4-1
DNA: TGCGCCAGCAGCCAAGATGGTAAGCTTTCTCAGCCCCAGCATTTT
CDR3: CASSQDGKLSQPQHF

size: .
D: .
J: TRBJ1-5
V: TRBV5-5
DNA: TGTGCCAGCAGTCCAACGGGGGAACGCAATCAGCCCCAGCATTTT
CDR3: CASSPTGERNQPQHF

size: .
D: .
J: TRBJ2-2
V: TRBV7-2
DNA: TGTGCCAGCAGCTCCACCCAAGGGGCGACCGGGGAGCTGTTTTTT
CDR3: CASSSTQGATGELFF

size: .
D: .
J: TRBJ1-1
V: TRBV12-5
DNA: TGTGCTAGTGGTTTGGTACTTGGTATGAACACTGAAGCTTTCTTT
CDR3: CASGLVLGMNTEAFF

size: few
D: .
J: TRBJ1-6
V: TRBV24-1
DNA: TGTGCCACCAGTGATCAGCGGGACCCAAATTCACCCCTCCACTTT
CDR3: CATSDQRDPNSPLHF

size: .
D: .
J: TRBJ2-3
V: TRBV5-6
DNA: TGTGCCAGCATTTCCAGTGGAGATACGCAGTATTTT
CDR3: CASISSGDTQYF

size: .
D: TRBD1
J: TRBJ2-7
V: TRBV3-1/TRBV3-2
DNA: TGTGCCAGCAGCCAAGCCGACAGGGGATTAGAATACGAGCAGTACTTC
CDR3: CASSQADRGLEYEQYF

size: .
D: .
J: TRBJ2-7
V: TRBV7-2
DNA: TGTGCCAGCAGCTTCTGGACAGCGAGCTCCTACGAGCAGTACTTC
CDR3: CASSFWTASSYEQYF

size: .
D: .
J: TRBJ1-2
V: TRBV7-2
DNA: TGTGCCAGCAGCTCATCAGTGCCGCTTCGGGTAAACTATGGCTACACCTTC
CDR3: CASSSSVPLRVNYGYTF

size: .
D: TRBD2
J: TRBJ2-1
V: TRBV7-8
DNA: TGTGCCAGCAGCAAGACTAGCGGGGGGGCCTATGAGCAGTTCTTC
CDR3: CASSKTSGGAYEQFF

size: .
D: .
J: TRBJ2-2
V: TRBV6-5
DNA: TGTGCCAGCAGTTACTCATCGATACGGGGGAAGGAGCTGTTTTTT
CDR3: CASSYSSIRGKELFF

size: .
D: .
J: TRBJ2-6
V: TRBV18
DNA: TGTGCCAGCTCACCATCAGGGGCTGGGGCCAACGTCCTGACTTTC
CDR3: CASSPSGAGANVLTF

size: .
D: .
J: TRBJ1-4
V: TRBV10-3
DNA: TGTGCCATCAGTAGGACGGAGGAGGATGAAAAACTGTTTTTT
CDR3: CAISRTEEDEKLFF

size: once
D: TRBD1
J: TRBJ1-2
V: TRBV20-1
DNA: TGCTTCCCGGACAGGGAGCTAGGCTACACCTTC
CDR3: CFPDRELGYTF

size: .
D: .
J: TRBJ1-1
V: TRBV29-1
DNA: TGCACCGGCAGGCTGAACACTGAAGCTTTCTTT
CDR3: CTGRLNTEAFF

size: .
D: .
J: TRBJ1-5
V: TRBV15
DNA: TGTGCCACCAGCAGGGGAGGAGATCAGCCCCAGCATTTT
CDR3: CATSRGGDQPQHF

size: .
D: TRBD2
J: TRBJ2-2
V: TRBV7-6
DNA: TGTGCCAGCAGCAGTAGGGCGGGGGTCCCCGGGGAGCTGTTTTTT
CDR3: CASSSRAGVPGELFF

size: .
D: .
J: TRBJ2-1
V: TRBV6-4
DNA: TGTGCCAGCAGTGAGGGGGGGGCCTCCTACAATGAGCAGTTCTTC
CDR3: CASSEGGASYNEQFF

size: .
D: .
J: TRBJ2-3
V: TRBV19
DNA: TGTGCCAGTAGTGCTAAAAGGACTAACGGAGATACGCAGTATTTT
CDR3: CASSAKRTNGDTQYF

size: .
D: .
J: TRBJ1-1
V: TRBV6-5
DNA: TGTGCCAGCAGTAAAAAACAGGGTTACCCTGAAGCTTTCTTT
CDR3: CASSKKQGYPEAFF

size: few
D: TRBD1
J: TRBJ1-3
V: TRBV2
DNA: TGTGCCAGCAGACTCGACAGGGGAAAGGGAAACACCATATATTTT
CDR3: CASRLDRGKGNTIYF

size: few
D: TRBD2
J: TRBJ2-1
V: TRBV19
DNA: TGTGCCAGTAGCAGCCTTTTGAGATCTAGCGGGGGTCCCCAGGGGAATGAGCAGTTCTTC
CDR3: CASSSLLRSSGGPQGNEQFF

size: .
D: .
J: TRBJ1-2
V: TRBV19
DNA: TGTGCCAGTAGTATCCCAGGCGTCTATGGCTACACCTTC
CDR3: CASSIPGVYGYTF

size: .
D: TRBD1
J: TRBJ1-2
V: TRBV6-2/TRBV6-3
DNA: TGTGCCAGCAGCCGCGACAGGGAAGGAAGATATGGCTACACCTTC
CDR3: CASSRDREGRYGYTF

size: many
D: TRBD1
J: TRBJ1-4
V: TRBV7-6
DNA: TGTGCCAGCAGCCTCGGGACAGGGGGGGAAAAACTGTTTTTT
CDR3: CASSLGTGGEKLFF

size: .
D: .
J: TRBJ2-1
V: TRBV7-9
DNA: TGTGCCAGCACCCAGTACAATGAGCAGTTCTTC
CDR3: CASTQYNEQFF

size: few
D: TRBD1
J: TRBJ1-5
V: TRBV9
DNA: TGTGCCAGCAGCGTAGAAGGGGGCGGACAGCCCCAGCATTTT
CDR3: CASSVEGGGQPQHF

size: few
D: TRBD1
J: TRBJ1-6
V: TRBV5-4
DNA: TGTGCCAGCAGCCCTGGACAGGGCACCTATAATTCACCCCTCCACTTT
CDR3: CASSPGQGTYNSPLHF

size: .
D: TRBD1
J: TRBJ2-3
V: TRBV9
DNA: TGTGCCAGCAGCGGCGGGACAGGGGTCACAGATACGCAGTATTTT
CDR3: CASSGGTGVTDTQYF

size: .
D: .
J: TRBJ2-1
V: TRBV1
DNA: TGCACCAGCAGCCCCGACAGTTCCGTGGGCAATGAGCAGTTCTTC
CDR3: CTSSPDSSVGNEQFF

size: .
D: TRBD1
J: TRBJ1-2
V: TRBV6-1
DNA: TGTGCCAGCAGTGAATTTCAGGGGGCAAAGGATGGCTACACCTTC
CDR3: CASSEFQGAKDGYTF

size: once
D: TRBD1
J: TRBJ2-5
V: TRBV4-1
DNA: TGCGCCAGCAGCGGGGACAGGGGGGTAGAGACCCAGTACTTC
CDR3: CASSGDRGVETQYF

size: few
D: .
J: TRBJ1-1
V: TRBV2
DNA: TGTGCCAGCACCCCACCCCCAGGGAACACTGAAGCTTTCTTT
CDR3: CASTPPPGNTEAFF

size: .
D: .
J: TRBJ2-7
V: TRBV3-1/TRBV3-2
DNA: TGTGCCAGCAGCCCAAGCACGGGCTACGAGCAGTACTTC
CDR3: CASSPSTGYEQYF

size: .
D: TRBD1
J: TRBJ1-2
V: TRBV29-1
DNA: TGCAGCGTTGGGTGGACAGGCTATGGCTACACCTTC
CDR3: CSVGWTGYGYTF

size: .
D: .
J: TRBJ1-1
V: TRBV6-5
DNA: TGTGCCAGTGGCTTGAACACTGAAGCTTTCTTT
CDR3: CASGLNTEAFF

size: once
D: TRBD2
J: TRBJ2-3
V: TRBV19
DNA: TGTGCCAGTACCGTAGGGGAGCGGGGGCTCACAGATACGCAGTATTTT
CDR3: CASTVGERGLTDTQYF

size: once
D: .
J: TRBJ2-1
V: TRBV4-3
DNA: TGCGCCAGCAGCCAAGGCCAAGTGTCGCGTGAGCAGTTCTTC
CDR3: CASSQGQVSREQFF